This T cell receptor beta chain was retrieved from a study of naive and memory T cell subsets. Two oligonucleotides, mixed equimolar, formed the beta constant-region primer covering TRBC1 and TRBC2. MiXCR, applied by TCRdb to the UMI-ligation and nested PCR reads, yields one record per CDR3 protein. The table has 140,000 to 150,000 distinct CDR3 sequences, 17% seen once. Germline CDR1 SQVTM, CDR2 ANQGSEA. This CDR3 spans 13 amino acids. Between the trimmed V and J ends, which lost 4 bases and 4 bases, there was a span of 13 bases. This TCR derives from a human donor in good health. What was sequenced was naive CD4+ T cells from blood. The chain joins TRBV29-1 to TRBJ2-5, with D perhaps TRBD1 (6 bases). The CDR3 DNA reads as TGCAGCGTTGCAGGGGAAGGTACAGAGACCCAGTACTTC. This codes for CSVAGEGTETQYF.